This T cell receptor (beta chain) was found in a study of blood T cell repertoires in COVID-19. Data came from immunoSEQ multiplex PCR; TCRdb stores just in-frame clones and leaves some out. Of about 110,000 clones listed, just over 90% are singletons. The clonotype originates from a woman aged 25 to 39 with acute or convalescent COVID-19. Sequencing was done on a sample of peripheral blood.

CDR3 loop: CASSQGVSGNTEAFF. The CDR3 coding sequence is TGCGCCAGCAGCCAAGGAGTGTCGGGGAACACTGAAGCTTTCTTT. The chain carries TRBV4-3 and TRBJ1-1; D unclear. V was cut by 1 base and J by 1 base, with 10 bases left in between. CDR3 length: 15 residues. Germline V lookup: CDR1 LGHNA, CDR2 YSLEER.